The sample holds a few counts of the clone carrying this T cell receptor beta chain. Its specificity is unknown. TCRdb recomputed calls from the multiplex PCR reads with MiXCR, one row per CDR3 protein. This sample has 200,000 or so distinct CDR3 sequences, with roughly 29% found just once. CDR1 is MNHNS and CDR2 is SASEGT in the germline V gene. The CDR3 loop spans 13 amino acids. Trimming left V 5 bases short and J 3 bases short, with 8 bases between. The data were taken from a study of breast tumors, draining lymph nodes, adjacent tissues. Study-level results: Luminal-like breast cancer showed significantly greater tumor-nontumor repertoire similarity than basal-like breast cancer did. Findings are consistent with lymph node origin and intratumoral expansion of most tumor T cells. Tumors had less TCR diversity than lymph nodes, more than nontumor tissue.

Samples came from axillary lymph nodes draining the breast cancer. The rearrangement joins TRBV6-1 to TRBJ1-5; D not resolved. The receptor was isolated from a female donor with breast cancer. Some clones in this sample may be carry-over from other donors' samples. Sequences were obtained from axillary lymph node tissue. CDR3 DNA sequence: TGTGCCAGCAGTCCCCCCCCCAATCAGCCCCAGCATTTT. Protein sequence: CASSPPPNQPQHF.